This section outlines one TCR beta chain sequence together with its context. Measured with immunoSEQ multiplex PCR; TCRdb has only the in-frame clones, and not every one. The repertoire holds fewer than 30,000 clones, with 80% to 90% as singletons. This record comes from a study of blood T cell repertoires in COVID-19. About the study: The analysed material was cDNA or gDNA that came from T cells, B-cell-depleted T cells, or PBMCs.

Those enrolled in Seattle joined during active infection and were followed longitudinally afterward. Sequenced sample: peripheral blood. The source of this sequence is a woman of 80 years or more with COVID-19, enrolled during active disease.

As DNA, the CDR3 is TGTGCCACCAGCCGGGGGTCCGGGGAGCTGTTTTTT. Translation gives CATSRGSGELFF. V and J are TRBV24-1 and TRBJ2-2; D is possibly TRBD2 (6 bases). The V gene lost 7 bases and the J gene lost 6 bases, with 8 bases spanning the gap. The CDR3 totals 12 residues. In germline, CDR1 is KGHDR, CDR2 SFDVKD.